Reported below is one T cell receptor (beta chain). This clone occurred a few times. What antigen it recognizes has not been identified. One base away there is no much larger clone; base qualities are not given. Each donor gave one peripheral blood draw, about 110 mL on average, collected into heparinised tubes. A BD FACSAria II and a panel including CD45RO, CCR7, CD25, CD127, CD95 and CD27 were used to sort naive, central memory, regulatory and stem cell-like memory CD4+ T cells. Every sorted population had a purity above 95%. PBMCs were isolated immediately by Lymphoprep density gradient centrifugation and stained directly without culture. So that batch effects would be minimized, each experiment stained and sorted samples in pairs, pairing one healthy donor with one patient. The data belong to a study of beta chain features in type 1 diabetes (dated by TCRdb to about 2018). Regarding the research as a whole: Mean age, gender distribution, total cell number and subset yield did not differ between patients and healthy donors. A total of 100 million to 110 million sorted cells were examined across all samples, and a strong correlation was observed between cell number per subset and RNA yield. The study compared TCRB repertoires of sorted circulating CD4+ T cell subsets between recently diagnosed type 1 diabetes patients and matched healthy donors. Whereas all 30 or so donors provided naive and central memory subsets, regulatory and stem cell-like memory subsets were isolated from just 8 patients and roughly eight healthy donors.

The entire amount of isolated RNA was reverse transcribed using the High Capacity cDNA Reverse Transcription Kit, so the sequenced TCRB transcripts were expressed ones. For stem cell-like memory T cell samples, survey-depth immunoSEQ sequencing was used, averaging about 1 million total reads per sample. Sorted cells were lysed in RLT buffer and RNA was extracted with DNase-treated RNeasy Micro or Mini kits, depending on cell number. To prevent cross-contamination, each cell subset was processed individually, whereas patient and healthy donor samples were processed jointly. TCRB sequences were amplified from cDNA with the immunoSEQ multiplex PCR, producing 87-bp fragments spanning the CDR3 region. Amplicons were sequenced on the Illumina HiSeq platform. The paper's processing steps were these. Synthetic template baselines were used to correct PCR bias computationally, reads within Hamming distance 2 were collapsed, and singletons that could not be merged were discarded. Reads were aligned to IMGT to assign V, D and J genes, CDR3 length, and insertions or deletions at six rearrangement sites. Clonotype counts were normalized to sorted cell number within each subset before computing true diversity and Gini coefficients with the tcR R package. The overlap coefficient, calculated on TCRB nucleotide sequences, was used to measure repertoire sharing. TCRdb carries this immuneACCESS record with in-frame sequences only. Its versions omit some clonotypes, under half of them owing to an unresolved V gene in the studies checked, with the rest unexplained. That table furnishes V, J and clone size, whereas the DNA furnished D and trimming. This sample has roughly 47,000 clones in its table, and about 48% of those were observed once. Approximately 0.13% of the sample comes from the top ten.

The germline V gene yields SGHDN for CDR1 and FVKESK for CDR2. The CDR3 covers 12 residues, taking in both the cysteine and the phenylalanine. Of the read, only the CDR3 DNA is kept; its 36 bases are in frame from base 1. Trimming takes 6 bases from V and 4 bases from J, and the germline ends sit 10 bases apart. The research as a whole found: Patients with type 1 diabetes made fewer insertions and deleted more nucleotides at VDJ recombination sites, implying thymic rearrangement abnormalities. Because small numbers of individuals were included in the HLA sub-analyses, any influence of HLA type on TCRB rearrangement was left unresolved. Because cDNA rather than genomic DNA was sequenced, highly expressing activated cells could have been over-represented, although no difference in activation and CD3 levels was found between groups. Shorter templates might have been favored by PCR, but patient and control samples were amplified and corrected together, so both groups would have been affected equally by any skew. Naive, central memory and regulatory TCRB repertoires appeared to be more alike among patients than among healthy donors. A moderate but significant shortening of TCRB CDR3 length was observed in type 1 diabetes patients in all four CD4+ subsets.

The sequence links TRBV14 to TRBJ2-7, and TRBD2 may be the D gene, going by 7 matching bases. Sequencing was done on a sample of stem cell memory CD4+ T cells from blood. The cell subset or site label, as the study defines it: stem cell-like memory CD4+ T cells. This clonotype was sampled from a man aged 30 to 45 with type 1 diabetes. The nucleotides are TGTGCCAGCAGGGGAGGGGGTTACGAGCAGTACTTC. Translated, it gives CASRGGGYEQYF.